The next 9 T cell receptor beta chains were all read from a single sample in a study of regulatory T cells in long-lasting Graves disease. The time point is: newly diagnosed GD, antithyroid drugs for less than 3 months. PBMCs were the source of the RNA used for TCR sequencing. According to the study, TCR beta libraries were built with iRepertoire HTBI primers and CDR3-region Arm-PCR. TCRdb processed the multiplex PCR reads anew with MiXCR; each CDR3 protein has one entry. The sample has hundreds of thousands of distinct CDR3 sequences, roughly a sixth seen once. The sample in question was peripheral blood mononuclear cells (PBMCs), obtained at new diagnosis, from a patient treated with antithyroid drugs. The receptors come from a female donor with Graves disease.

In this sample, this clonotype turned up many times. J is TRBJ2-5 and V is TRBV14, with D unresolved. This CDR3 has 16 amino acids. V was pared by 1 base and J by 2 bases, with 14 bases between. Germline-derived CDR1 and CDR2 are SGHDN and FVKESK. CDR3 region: CASSQVYWATQETQYF. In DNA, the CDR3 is TGTGCCAGCAGCCAAGTCTATTGGGCCACTCAAGAGACCCAGTACTTC.

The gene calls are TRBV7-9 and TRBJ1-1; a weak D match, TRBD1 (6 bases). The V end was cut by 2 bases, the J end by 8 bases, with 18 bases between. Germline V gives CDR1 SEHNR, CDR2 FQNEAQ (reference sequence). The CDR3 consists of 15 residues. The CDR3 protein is CASSLFSFGQPEAFF. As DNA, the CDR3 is TGTGCCAGCAGCTTATTTAGCTTTGGACAGCCAGAAGCTTTCTTT.

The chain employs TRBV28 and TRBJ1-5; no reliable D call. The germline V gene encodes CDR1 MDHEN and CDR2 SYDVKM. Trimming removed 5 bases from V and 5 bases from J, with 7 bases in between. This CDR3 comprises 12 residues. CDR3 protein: CASSQSYQPQHF. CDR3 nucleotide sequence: TGTGCCAGCAGTCAGAGTTATCAGCCCCAGCATTTT.

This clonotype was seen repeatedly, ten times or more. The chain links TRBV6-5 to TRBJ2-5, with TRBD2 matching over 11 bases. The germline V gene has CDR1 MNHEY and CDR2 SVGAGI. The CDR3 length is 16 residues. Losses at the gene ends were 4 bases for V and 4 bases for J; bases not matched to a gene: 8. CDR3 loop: CASSSPTSGEGETQYF. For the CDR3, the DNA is TGTGCCAGCAGTTCACCGACTAGCGGGGAAGGAGAGACCCAGTACTTC.

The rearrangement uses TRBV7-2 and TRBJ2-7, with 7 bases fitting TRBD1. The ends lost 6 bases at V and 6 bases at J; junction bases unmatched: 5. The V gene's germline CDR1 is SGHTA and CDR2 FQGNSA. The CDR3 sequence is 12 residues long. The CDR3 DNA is TGTGCCAGCAGTTACAGGGGCCTCGAGCAGTACTTC. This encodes CASSYRGLEQYF.

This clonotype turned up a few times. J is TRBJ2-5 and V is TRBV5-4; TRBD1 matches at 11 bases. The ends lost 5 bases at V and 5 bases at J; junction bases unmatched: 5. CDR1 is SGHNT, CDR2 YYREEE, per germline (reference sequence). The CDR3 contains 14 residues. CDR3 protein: CASRGQGAYETQYF. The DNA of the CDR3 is TGTGCCAGCAGAGGACAGGGGGCCTATGAGACCCAGTACTTC.

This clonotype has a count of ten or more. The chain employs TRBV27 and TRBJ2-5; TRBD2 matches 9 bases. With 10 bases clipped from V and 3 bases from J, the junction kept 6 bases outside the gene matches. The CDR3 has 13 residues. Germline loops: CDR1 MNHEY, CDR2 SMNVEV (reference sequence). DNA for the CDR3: TGTGCCACCCGGCCTAGCGGGAAAGAGACCCAGTACTTC. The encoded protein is CATRPSGKETQYF.

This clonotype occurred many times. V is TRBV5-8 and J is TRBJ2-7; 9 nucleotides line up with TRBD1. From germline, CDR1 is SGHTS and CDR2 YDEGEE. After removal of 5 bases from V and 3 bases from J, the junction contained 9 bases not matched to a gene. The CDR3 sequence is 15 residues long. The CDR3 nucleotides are TGTGCCAGCAGGAACCCGGGACAGGGCATCTACGAGCAGTACTTC. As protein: CASRNPGQGIYEQYF. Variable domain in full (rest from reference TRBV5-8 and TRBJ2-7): EAGVTQSPTHLIKTRGQQATLRCSPISGHTSVYWYQQALGLGLQFLLWYDEGEERNRGNFPPRFSGRQFPNYSSELNVNALELEDSALYLCASRNPGQGIYEQYFGPGTRLTVT.

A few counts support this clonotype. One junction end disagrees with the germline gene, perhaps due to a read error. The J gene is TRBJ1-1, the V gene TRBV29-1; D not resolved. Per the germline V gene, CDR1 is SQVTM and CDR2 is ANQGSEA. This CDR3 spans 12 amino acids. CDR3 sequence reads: CSLETDNTEAFF. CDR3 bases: TGCAGCCTTGAAACGGACAACACTGAAGCTTTCTTT.